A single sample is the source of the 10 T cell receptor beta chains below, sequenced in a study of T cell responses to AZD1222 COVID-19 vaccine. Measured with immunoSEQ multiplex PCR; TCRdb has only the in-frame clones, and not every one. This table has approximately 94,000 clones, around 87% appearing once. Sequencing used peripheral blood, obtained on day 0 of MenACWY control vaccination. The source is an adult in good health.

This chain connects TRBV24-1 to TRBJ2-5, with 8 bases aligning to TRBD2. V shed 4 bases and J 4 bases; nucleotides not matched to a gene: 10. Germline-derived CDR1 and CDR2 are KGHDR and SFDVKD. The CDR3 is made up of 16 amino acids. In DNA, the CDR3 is TGTGCCACCAGTGAGTCCGCCCCGGGAGGGGGAGAGACCCAGTACTTC. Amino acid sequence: CATSESAPGGGETQYF.

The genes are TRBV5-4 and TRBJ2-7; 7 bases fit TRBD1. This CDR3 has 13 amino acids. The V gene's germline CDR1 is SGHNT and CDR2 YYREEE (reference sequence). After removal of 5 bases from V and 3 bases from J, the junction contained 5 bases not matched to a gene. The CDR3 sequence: CASSRGTDYEQYF. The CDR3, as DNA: TGTGCCAGCAGTCGTGGGACAGACTACGAGCAGTACTTC.

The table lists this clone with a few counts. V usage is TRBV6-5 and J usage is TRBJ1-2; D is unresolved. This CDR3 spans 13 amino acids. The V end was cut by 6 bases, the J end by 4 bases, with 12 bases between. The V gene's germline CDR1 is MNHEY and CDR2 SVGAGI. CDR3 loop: CASRTPGSYGYTF. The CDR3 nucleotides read TGTGCCAGCAGAACACCGGGTTCCTATGGCTACACCTTC.

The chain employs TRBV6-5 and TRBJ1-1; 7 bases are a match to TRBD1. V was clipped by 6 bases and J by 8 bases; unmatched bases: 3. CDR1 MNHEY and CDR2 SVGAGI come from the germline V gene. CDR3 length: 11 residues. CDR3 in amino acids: CASRKTGEAFF. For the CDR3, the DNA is TGTGCCAGCAGGAAGACAGGGGAAGCTTTCTTT.

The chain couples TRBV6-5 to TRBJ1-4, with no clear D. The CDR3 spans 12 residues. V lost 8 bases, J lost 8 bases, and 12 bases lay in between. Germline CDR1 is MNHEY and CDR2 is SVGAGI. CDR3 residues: CASVTLGEKLFF. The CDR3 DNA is TGTGCCAGCGTCACTCTCGGGGAAAAACTGTTTTTT.

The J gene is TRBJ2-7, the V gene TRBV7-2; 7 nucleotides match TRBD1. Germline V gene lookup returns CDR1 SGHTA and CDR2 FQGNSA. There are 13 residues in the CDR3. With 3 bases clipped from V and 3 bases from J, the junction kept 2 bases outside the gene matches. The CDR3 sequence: CASSLDRNYEQYF. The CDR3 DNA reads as TGTGCCAGCAGCTTGGACAGGAACTACGAGCAGTACTTC.

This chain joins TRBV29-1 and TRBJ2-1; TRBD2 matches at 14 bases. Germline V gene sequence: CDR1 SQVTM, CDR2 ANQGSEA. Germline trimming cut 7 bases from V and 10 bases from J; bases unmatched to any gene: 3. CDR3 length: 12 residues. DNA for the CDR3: TGCAGCGGGGGACTAGCGGGAGACGAGCAGTTCTTC. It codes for CSGGLAGDEQFF.

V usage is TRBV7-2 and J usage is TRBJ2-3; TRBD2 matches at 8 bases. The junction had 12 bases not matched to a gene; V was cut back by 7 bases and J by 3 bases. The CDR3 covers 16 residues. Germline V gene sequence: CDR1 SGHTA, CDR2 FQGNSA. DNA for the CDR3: TGTGCCAGCACCGAGTTCGGGGGGGCCGTAACAGATACGCAGTATTTT. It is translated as CASTEFGGAVTDTQYF.

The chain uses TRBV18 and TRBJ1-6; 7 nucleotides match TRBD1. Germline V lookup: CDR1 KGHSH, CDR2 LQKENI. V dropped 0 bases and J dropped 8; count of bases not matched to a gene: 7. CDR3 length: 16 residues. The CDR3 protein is CASSPPDRAGYSPLHF. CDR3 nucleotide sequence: TGTGCCAGCTCACCACCCGACAGGGCAGGTTATTCACCCCTCCACTTT. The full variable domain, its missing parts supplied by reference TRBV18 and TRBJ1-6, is NAGVMQNPRHLVRRRGQEARLRCSPMKGHSHVYWYRQLPEEGLKFMVYLQKENIIDESGMPKERFSAEFPKEGPSILRIQQVVRGDSAAYFCASSPPDRAGYSPLHFGNGTRLTVT.

CDR3 nucleotides: TGTGCCAGCAGCTCATGGACAGGGGCAGAAGAGACCCAGTACTTC. This translates into CASSSWTGAEETQYF. V and J are TRBV5-6 and TRBJ2-5, with 9 bases aligning to TRBD1. The CDR3 is 15 amino acids. Trimming cost V 3 bases and J 3 bases; bases outside gene matches: 6. The germline V gene has CDR1 SGHDT and CDR2 YYEEEE.